The 17 T cell receptor beta chains below come from one sample, sequenced in a study of blood T cells in healthy people across ages. The authors ran a second PCR of about 7 to 12 cycles using a sample-barcoded 5' primer and a J-beta primer mix. TCRdb re-derived calls from the 5' RACE reads in MiXCR, one entry per CDR3 protein. The sample lists 1.6 million or so distinct CDR3 sequences; around 36% were seen once. The sequenced sample was blood. The receptors here all came from a woman aged 25 to 39 in good health.

In its sample, this clonotype was seen many times. V usage is TRBV29-1 and J usage is TRBJ2-3, with a possible D match to TRBD2 (6 bases). V lost 3 bases and J 6 bases, leaving 13 bases between the germline ends. Per germline, CDR1 SQVTM and CDR2 ANQGSEA. This CDR3 has 13 amino acids. The CDR3 is CSVDFGRGDTQYF. CDR3 nucleotides: TGCAGCGTTGACTTCGGGAGAGGTGATACGCAGTATTTT.

This clonotype was seen a handful of times. The chain uses TRBV6-2 or TRBV6-3 and TRBJ1-2, with D hard to call. The CDR3 is 14 amino acids. V lost 5 bases and J 5 bases, leaving 15 bases between the germline ends. Germline assignment: CDR1 MNHEY and CDR2 SVGEGT. The CDR3 here is CASSTPGRDYGYTF. CDR3 bases: TGTGCCAGCAGTACGCCCGGGAGAGATTATGGCTACACCTTC.

This clonotype was counted a few times. The chain carries TRBV29-1 and TRBJ2-1; TRBD2 agrees at 9 bases. Germline V lookup: CDR1 SQVTM, CDR2 ANQGSEA. This CDR3 has 15 residues. Germline trimming cut 6 bases from V and 9 bases from J; bases unmatched to any gene: 15. The CDR3 loop is CSVAGSSGSFGEQFF. CDR3 coding DNA: TGCAGCGTCGCCGGGAGTAGCGGGAGTTTCGGTGAGCAGTTCTTC.

In this sample, this clonotype turned up a few times. The CDR3 bases are TGTGCCAGCAGCTCCCCCCGACTAGCGGGGCTCGATGAGCAGTTCTTC. Amino acids: CASSSPRLAGLDEQFF. The chain uses TRBV7-9 and TRBJ2-1; TRBD2 aligns across 11 bases. The V and J ends lost 4 bases and 8 bases, in that order; junction bases with no gene match: 10. CDR1 is SEHNR and CDR2 is FQNEAQ in the germline V gene (reference sequence). CDR3 length equals 16 residues.

CDR3 DNA: TGTGCCAGCAGTTTTCGAAAAGGCGGGGAGCTGTTTTTT. Amino acid sequence: CASSFRKGGELFF. This chain links TRBV27 with TRBJ2-2; D is unclear. With 3 bases removed from V and 7 bases from J, the gap between germline ends came to 9 bases. The length of the CDR3 is 13 residues. CDR1 is MNHEY and CDR2 is SMNVEV in the germline V gene (reference sequence).

The chain is built from TRBV9 and TRBJ2-3; TRBD2 is a possible D gene (7 bases). CDR1 and CDR2 (germline): SGDLS, YYNGEE. The V end was cut by 3 bases, the J end by 6 bases, with 20 bases between. The CDR3 sequence is 16 residues long. CDR3 sequence reads: CASSAVTSRRGDTQYF. CDR3 sequence (DNA): TGTGCCAGCAGCGCCGTGACTAGCAGGAGGGGGGATACGCAGTATTTT.

The table lists this clonotype with a few counts. The V and J genes are TRBV11-1 and TRBJ2-1, with 12 positions matching TRBD2. This CDR3 contains 15 residues. V gave up 6 bases and J gave up 4 bases; unmatched junction bases: 4. CDR1 and CDR2 (germline): SGHAT, FQDESV (reference sequence). The CDR3 DNA follows: TGTGCCAGCAGGACTAGCGGGGGTATTTACAATGAGCAGTTCTTC. The encoded protein is CASRTSGGIYNEQFF.

This clonotype is a singleton in its sample. The chain has TRBV3-1 and TRBJ2-2; 8 bases map to TRBD2. V trimming: 2 bases; J trimming: 5 bases; junction bases outside the gene matches: 7. Germline-derived CDR1 and CDR2 are LGHDT and YNNKEL (reference sequence). CDR3 size: 16 residues. CDR3 residues: CASSQTLSGTTGELFF. Written as DNA, the CDR3 is TGTGCCAGCAGCCAAACCCTTAGCGGGACTACCGGGGAGCTGTTTTTT.

The chain joins TRBV30 to TRBJ2-7; a weak D match, TRBD2 (5 bases). V lost 5 bases, J lost 9 bases, and 14 bases lay in between. Germline V gene lookup returns CDR1 GTSNPN and CDR2 SVGIG (reference sequence). There are 11 residues in the CDR3. CDR3 sequence reads: CAWGGSLGQYF. Written as DNA, the CDR3 is TGTGCCTGGGGCGGGTCCTTGGGGCAGTACTTC.

The V and J genes are TRBV28 and TRBJ1-5, with a tentative D call TRBD1 (5 bases). Germline V gene lookup returns CDR1 MDHEN and CDR2 SYDVKM. The germline V and J ends were trimmed by 4 bases and 4 bases, with 14 bases remaining between them. The CDR3 extends over 15 amino acids. CDR3 in amino acids: CASSSGGGANQPQHF. The CDR3 DNA sequence: TGTGCCAGCAGTTCCGGAGGCGGGGCTAATCAGCCCCAGCATTTT.

This clonotype has just a few counts. The chain couples TRBV12-3 or TRBV12-4 to TRBJ1-1; 10 bases align to TRBD1. The CDR3 contains 16 residues. J lost 5 bases, V lost 4 bases, and 10 bases had no gene match. The CDR3 DNA follows: TGTGCCAGCAGTTGGGACAGGGGAGCCGGTGGGACTGAAGCTTTCTTT. This codes for CASSWDRGAGGTEAFF.

The rearrangement links TRBV5-4 to TRBJ2-1, with D perhaps assigned TRBD1 or TRBD2 (5 bases each). CDR1 SGHNT and CDR2 YYREEE come from the germline V gene (reference sequence). The V end was cut by 4 bases, the J end by 7 bases, with 18 bases between. This CDR3 is 15 amino acids long. The CDR3 is CASSTDRGRGNEQFF. For the CDR3, the DNA is TGTGCCAGCAGCACGGATAGGGGACGAGGGAATGAGCAGTTCTTC.

The chain recombines TRBV7-6 with TRBJ2-1, with a possible D match to TRBD2 (5 bases). CDR1 SGHVS and CDR2 FNYEAQ come from the germline V gene. Trimming removed 5 bases at V and 2 bases at J, with 22 bases between. This CDR3 has 18 residues. This CDR3 reads CASSPGFAATGTYNEQFF. CDR3 DNA: TGTGCCAGCAGCCCCGGTTTTGCGGCTACGGGGACCTACAATGAGCAGTTCTTC.

The chain couples TRBV11-3 to TRBJ2-1; no clear D. The CDR3 sequence is 14 residues long. The germline V gene encodes CDR1 SGHNT and CDR2 YENEEA. V lost 3 bases, J lost 8 bases, and 14 bases lay in between. CDR3 sequence: CASSLGKAVDEQFF. CDR3 DNA: TGTGCCAGCAGCTTGGGGAAGGCGGTGGATGAGCAGTTCTTC.

The chain couples TRBV29-1 to TRBJ2-1, with a tentative D call TRBD2 (6 bases). The CDR3 is 16 residues long. The V end was cut by 0 bases, the J end by 3 bases, with 15 bases between. Germline V gene data show CDR1 as SQVTM and CDR2 as ANQGSEA. CDR3: CSVEDPARRGYNEQFF. CDR3 in DNA: TGCAGCGTTGAAGATCCAGCCAGGAGGGGCTACAATGAGCAGTTCTTC.

V is TRBV15 and J is TRBJ2-7; TRBD1 matches at 8 bases. Losses at the gene ends were 2 bases for V and 0 bases for J; bases not matched to a gene: 3. The CDR3 has 15 residues. Germline CDR1 and CDR2: LNHNV and YYDKDF (reference sequence). The CDR3 DNA is TGTGCCACCAGCAGAAGACAGGGGAGCTCCTACGAGCAGTACTTC. It is translated as CATSRRQGSSYEQYF.

This clonotype was recorded many times. The chain uses TRBV20-1 and TRBJ2-3; 10 bases match TRBD2. J was trimmed by 5 bases and V by 6 bases; bases with no gene match: 8. The CDR3 runs to 14 residues. The germline V gene has CDR1 DFQATT and CDR2 SNEGSKA (reference sequence). Here the CDR3 reads CSATTSGNLDTQYF. CDR3 nucleotides: TGCAGTGCCACAACTAGCGGGAATCTAGATACGCAGTATTTT.